This TCR beta chain emerged from a study of CD8+CD57+ T cells in acquired aplastic anemia. Trimming shortened V by 3 bases and J by 1 base, and 22 bases separated the two germline ends. The germline V gene has CDR1 SEHNR and CDR2 FQNEAQ (reference sequence). CDR3 length equals 18 residues. CD8+CD57+ cell expansion had been shown by flow cytometry in patients chosen for sequencing. Genomic DNA provided the template from which TCR beta VDJ and CDR3 profiles were obtained. TCRdb reanalysed the reads using MiXCR and keeps one entry per CDR3 protein. The sample holds 200,000 to 300,000 distinct CDR3 sequences, 70% to 85% seen once.

The rearrangement uses TRBV7-9 and TRBJ2-7, with D unresolved. This TCR came from a human donor with aplastic anemia. The sample comprised sorted CD4+, CD8+, or CD8+CD57+ T cells (not recorded which) from PBMCs. CDR3 loop: CASSFQPDGAAVSYEQYV. In DNA, the CDR3 is TGTGCCAGCAGCTTTCAGCCAGACGGCGCAGCCGTTTCCTACGAGCAGTACGTC.